The sample holds a few counts of the clone carrying this T cell receptor (beta chain). This sample is drawn from a study of OX40 agonist ivuxolimab in advanced cancers. Autoimmune disease history or systemic immunosuppression led to patients being barred. Here immunoSEQ multiplex PCR was the method, and the copy in TCRdb shows in-frame clones only, minus some. The sample lists about 77,000 clones, more than 90% seen once, with around 5.1% in the top ten. Germline loops: CDR1 KGHSH, CDR2 LQKENI. With 6 bases removed from V and 2 bases from J, the gap between germline ends came to 9 bases. This CDR3 has 13 amino acids.

The source was CD4+ or CD8+ T cells sorted from blood, collected in a trial of the OX40 agonist ivuxolimab. This receptor was obtained from an adult with an advanced solid tumor such as melanoma, head and neck, liver or kidney cancer. The rearrangement uses TRBV18 and TRBJ2-3; maybe TRBD2 (6 bases). CDR3 region: CASSGGTTDTQYF. For the CDR3, the DNA is TGTGCCAGCTCTGGCGGGACCACAGATACGCAGTATTTT.